This T cell receptor beta chain was profiled in a study of blood T cell dynamics during melanoma immunotherapy. Time point given: pre-treatment baseline. One draw preceded checkpoint blockade; another followed its first cycle at week 3. Response was assessed by RECIST 1.1 at 12 weeks, except a couple of rapid progressors. CDR1 and CDR2 from the germline V gene are SGHNT and YENEEA. V shed 1 base and J shed 5 bases, with 18 bases lying between them. The CDR3 runs to 17 residues. DNA loading was fixed at 350 ng for all bulk PBMC samples. Only in-frame clones appear in the TCRdb table, and some are missing; sequencing was by immunoSEQ multiplex PCR. The sample has roughly 23,000 clones, roughly nine tenths seen once; the top ten hold about 1.2%.

The chain combines TRBV11-3 with TRBJ1-3; D call uncertain. Sequenced material: blood, taken from a patient treated with checkpoint blockade. This receptor was taken from a human donor with melanoma. This chain's CDR3 is CASSLASGSDPRNTIYF. In DNA form, the CDR3 reads TGTGCCAGCAGCTTAGCTTCGGGATCTGATCCGAGAAACACCATATATTTT.